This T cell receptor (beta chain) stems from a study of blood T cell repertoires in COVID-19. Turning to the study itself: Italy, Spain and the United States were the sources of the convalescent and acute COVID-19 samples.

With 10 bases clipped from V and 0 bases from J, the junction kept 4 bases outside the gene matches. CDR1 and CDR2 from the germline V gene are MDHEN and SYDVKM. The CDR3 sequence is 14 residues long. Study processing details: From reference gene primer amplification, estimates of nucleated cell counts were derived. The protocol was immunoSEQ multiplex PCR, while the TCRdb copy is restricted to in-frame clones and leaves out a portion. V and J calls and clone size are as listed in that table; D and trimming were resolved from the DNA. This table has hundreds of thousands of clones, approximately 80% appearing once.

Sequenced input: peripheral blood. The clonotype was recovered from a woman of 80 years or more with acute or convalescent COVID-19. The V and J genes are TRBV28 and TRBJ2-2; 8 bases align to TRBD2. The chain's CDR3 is CAIGLASNTGELFF. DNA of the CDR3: TGTGCCATAGGACTAGCATCGAACACCGGGGAGCTGTTTTTT.